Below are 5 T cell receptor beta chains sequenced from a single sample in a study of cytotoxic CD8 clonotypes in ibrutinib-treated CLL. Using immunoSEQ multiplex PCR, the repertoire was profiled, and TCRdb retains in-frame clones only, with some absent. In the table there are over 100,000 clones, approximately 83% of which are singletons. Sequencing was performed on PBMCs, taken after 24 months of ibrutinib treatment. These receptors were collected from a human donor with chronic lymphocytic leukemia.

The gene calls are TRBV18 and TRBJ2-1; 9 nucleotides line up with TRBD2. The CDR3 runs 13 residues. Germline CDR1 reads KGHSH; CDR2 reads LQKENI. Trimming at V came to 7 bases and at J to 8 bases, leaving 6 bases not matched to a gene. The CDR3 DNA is TGTGCCAGCTTTCAGCGGGGGGAGGATGAGCAGTTCTTC. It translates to CASFQRGEDEQFF.

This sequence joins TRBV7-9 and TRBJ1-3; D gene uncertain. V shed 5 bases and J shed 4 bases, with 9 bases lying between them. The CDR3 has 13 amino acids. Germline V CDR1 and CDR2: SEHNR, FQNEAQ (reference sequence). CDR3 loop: CASSHGSGNTIYF. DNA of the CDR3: TGTGCCAGCAGCCACGGATCAGGAAACACCATATATTTT. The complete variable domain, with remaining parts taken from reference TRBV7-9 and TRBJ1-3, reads DTGVSQNPRHKITKRGQNVTFRCDPISEHNRLYWYRQTLGQGPEFLTYFQNEAQLEKSRLLSDRFSAERPKGSFSTLEIQRTEQGDSAMYLCASSHGSGNTIYFGEGSWLTVV.

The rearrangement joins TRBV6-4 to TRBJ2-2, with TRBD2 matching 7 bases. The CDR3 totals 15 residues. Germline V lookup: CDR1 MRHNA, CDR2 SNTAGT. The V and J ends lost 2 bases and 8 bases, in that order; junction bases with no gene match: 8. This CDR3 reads CASSDEAGVYGELFF. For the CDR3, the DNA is TGTGCCAGCAGTGACGAGGCGGGAGTTTATGGGGAGCTGTTTTTT.

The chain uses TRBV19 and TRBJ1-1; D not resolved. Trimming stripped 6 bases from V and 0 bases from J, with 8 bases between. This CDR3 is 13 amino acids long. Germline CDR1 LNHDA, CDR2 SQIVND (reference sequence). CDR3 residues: CASSTLLNTEAFF. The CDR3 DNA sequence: TGTGCCAGTAGCACTCTCTTGAACACTGAAGCTTTCTTT.

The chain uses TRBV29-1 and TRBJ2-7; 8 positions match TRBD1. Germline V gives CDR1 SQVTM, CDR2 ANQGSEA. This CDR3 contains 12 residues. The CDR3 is CSTQGEAFEQYF. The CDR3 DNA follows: TGCAGTACACAGGGGGAAGCTTTCGAGCAGTACTTC.